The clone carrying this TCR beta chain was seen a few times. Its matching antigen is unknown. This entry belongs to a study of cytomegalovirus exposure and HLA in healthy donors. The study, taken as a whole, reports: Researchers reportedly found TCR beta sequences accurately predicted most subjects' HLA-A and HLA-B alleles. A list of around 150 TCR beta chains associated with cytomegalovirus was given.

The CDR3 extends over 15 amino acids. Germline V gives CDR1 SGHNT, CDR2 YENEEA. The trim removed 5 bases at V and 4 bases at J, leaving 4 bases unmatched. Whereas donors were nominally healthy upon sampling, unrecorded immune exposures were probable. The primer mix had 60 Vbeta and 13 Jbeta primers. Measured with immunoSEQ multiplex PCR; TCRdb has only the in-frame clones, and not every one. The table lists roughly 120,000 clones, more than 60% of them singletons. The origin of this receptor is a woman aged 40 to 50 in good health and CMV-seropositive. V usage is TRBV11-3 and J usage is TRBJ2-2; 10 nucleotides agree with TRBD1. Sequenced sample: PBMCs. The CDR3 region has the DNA TGTGCCAGCAGCCCCCGGGACAGGGGCACCGGGGAGCTGTTTTTT. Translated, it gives CASSPRDRGTGELFF.